The entry below gives a single TCR beta chain sequence along with its context. The target antigen is unknown. Some clones are missing from TCRdb's copy, which holds only in-frame ones; the method was immunoSEQ multiplex PCR. The data show 68,000 or so clones, 80% seen once. The data stem from a study of T cell clones after liver transplantation. Across the study: Standard immunosuppression, with no induction, continued until 12-24 months after transplant. Blood was drawn pre-transplant, before withdrawal, and after full or failed withdrawal.

Germline V lookup: CDR1 SGHVS, CDR2 FNYEAQ. With V trimmed by 5 bases and J by 4 bases, 8 bases remained unmatched. The CDR3 consists of 14 residues. Study findings and constraints: Migration into the graft, not deletion, may explain lost graft donor-reactive T cells. Donor-reactive sequences fell more than third party-reactive ones, suggesting partial deletion.

Here the sequenced sample was CD4+ T cells from blood, taken before liver transplant. The rearrangement joins TRBV7-6 to TRBJ2-7; TRBD1 aligns across 7 bases. This clonotype was obtained from a human donor who received a liver transplant. CDR3 nucleotides: TGTGCCAGCAGCCCTACACAGGGGCGTTACGAGCAGTACTTC. Residues: CASSPTQGRYEQYF.